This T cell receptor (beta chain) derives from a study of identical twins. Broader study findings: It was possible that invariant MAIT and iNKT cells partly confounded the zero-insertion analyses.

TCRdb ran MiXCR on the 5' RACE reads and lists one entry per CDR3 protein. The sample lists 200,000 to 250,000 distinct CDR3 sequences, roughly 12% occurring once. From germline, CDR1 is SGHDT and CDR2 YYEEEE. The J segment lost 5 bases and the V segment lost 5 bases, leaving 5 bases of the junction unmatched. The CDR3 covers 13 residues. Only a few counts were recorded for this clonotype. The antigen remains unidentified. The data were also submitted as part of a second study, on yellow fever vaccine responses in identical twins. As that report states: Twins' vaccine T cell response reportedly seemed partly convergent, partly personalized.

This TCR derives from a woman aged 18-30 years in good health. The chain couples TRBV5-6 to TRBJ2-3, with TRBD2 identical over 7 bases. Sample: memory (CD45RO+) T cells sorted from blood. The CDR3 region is CASRWDYGDTQYF. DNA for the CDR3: TGTGCCAGCAGGTGGGACTACGGAGATACGCAGTATTTT.